This T cell receptor (beta chain) is drawn from a study of blood T cell repertoires in COVID-19. About the research overall: T cells, B-cell-depleted T cells, or PBMCs supplied cDNA or gDNA.

TCRdb's copy holds only in-frame clones and misses some; the assay was immunoSEQ multiplex PCR. The table records about 200,000 clones, 65% to 90% of them present only once. As regards this clone: In the same sample, other DNA sequences code for this CDR3.

The CDR3 runs 13 residues. The ends lost 3 bases at V and 5 bases at J; junction bases unmatched: 1. Germline lookup yields CDR1 LGHDT and CDR2 YNNKEL (reference sequence). Sequenced input: peripheral blood. The chain recombines TRBV3-1 (or the pseudogene TRBV3-2) with TRBJ2-5, with 9 nucleotides matching TRBD2. The clonotype was recovered from a man at least 80 years old with acute or convalescent COVID-19. DNA for the CDR3: TGTGCCAGCAGCCAGGCGGGAGGGGAGACCCAGTACTTC. Its translation: CASSQAGGETQYF.